Below are 9 T cell receptor beta chains sequenced from a single sample in a study of control samples from healthy donors and cancer patients. Here immunoSEQ multiplex PCR was the method, and the copy in TCRdb shows in-frame clones only, minus some. The sample consists of around 200,000 clones, around 94% of them appearing once. Specimen: blood. All receptors come from a man aged 45-60 years in good health.

This sequence joins TRBV28 and TRBJ1-4; D not certain. The length of the CDR3 is 15 residues. Germline V gene data show CDR1 as MDHEN and CDR2 as SYDVKM. Deletions cut 4 bases from V and 0 bases from J, with 9 bases between. CDR3: CASSSPKATNEKLFF. CDR3 sequence (DNA): TGTGCCAGCAGTTCCCCCAAGGCAACTAATGAAAAACTGTTTTTT.

The gene calls are TRBV30 and TRBJ1-1, with D maybe TRBD1 (6 bases). The CDR3 extends over 13 amino acids. Deletions cut 0 bases from V and 14 bases from J, with 19 bases between. The germline gives CDR1 GTSNPN, CDR2 SVGIG (reference sequence). The CDR3 here is CAWSVRARLQGFF. The CDR3 region has the DNA TGTGCCTGGAGTGTACGCGCGAGATTACAGGGATTCTTT.

The rearrangement links TRBV28 to TRBJ1-5, with TRBD1 as a possible D gene (5 bases). The CDR3 covers 13 residues. CDR1 is MDHEN, CDR2 SYDVKM, per germline. Between the trimmed V and J ends, which lost 6 bases and 7 bases, there was a span of 13 bases. The CDR3 spells CASSGGWFQPQHF. The CDR3 DNA reads as TGTGCCAGCAGCGGGGGGTGGTTCCAGCCCCAGCATTTT. The complete variable domain, with remaining parts taken from reference TRBV28 and TRBJ1-5, reads DVKVTQSSRYLVKRTGEKVFLECVQDMDHENMFWYRQDPGLGLRLIYFSYDVKMKEKGDIPEGYSVSREKKERFSLILESASTNQTSMYLCASSGGWFQPQHFGDGTRLSIL.

The rearrangement links TRBV11-3 to TRBJ2-5, with TRBD2 as a possible D gene (6 bases). Germline V lookup: CDR1 SGHNT, CDR2 YENEEA. Trimming took off 5 bases at V and 2 bases at J, with 9 bases between the two ends. The length of the CDR3 is 13 residues. The CDR3 nucleotides read TGTGCCAGCAGCGGCGGGACTCAAGAGACCCAGTACTTC. Amino acids: CASSGGTQETQYF.

Remarks on this clone: Other DNA sequences from this sample encode an identical CDR3 as well. The V call is TRBV3-1 (or the pseudogene TRBV3-2), the J call TRBJ2-1, with TRBD2 matching over 10 bases. The germline V gene has CDR1 LGHDT and CDR2 YNNKEL (reference sequence). The V and J ends lost 3 bases and 10 bases, in that order; junction bases with no gene match: 6. The CDR3 sequence is 14 residues long. This CDR3 reads CASSHLAGGREQFF. CDR3 nucleotide sequence: TGTGCCAGCAGCCATTTAGCGGGGGGACGGGAGCAGTTCTTC.

The chain combines TRBV6-5 with TRBJ1-2; D may be TRBD1 (5 bases). The V end was cut by 0 bases, the J end by 7 bases, with 12 bases between. Looked up from germline, CDR1 is MNHEY and CDR2 is SVGAGI. The CDR3 covers 14 residues. The CDR3 DNA sequence: TGTGCCAGCAGTTACTCGGAGGGGCGCGGTGGCTACACCTTC. It is translated as CASSYSEGRGGYTF.

V and J are TRBV27 and TRBJ2-1; a possible D gene is TRBD2 (6 bases). The length of the CDR3 is 15 residues. Germline V gene lookup returns CDR1 MNHEY and CDR2 SMNVEV (reference sequence). V was clipped by 5 bases and J by 0 bases, with 11 bases between them. The CDR3 coding sequence is TGTGCCAGCAGTCTCCGGGGGACCTCCTACAATGAGCAGTTCTTC. This sequence encodes CASSLRGTSYNEQFF.

This clone was seen a handful of times. This chain uses TRBV5-1 with TRBJ1-1; no reliable D call. This CDR3 has 17 residues. V dropped 1 base and J dropped 1 base, with 17 bases sitting between them. Germline V gene lookup returns CDR1 SGHRS and CDR2 YFSETQ. The CDR3 DNA reads TGCGCCAGCAGCTTGAATCAGTTGGGTACCCGGAACACTGAAGCTTTCTTT. Residues: CASSLNQLGTRNTEAFF.

The chain employs TRBV5-1 and TRBJ1-5, with D maybe TRBD1 (6 bases). From germline, CDR1 is SGHRS and CDR2 YFSETQ. Trimming took 5 bases from V and 6 from J, leaving 12 bases between them. The CDR3 runs to 13 residues. CDR3 loop: CASRQGMSQPQHF. The CDR3, as DNA: TGCGCCAGCAGACAGGGAATGAGTCAGCCCCAGCATTTT.